The rows below give T cell receptor beta chains drawn from one sample of a study of blood T cell repertoires in COVID-19. Using immunoSEQ multiplex PCR, the repertoire was profiled, and TCRdb retains in-frame clones only, with some absent. The sample contains 400,000 or so clones, around 89% of which appear only once. The sample was peripheral blood. These receptors all come from a woman aged 40 to 50 with COVID-19, enrolled during active disease. CDR3s include the opening cysteine and the closing phenylalanine or tryptophan. The D gene is left open where the match is weak. Rows give clone size only sometimes, using once, few, many, or a class for an expanded clone.

size: .; length: 14; V: TRBV27; J: TRBJ1-2; D: .; CDR3: CASSGKALGKGYTF; DNA: TGTGCCAGCAGCGGGAAGGCCCTCGGGAAAGGCTACACCTTC
size: .; length: 14; V: TRBV27; J: TRBJ1-6; D: .; CDR3: CASTPRGNNSPLHF; DNA: TGTGCCAGCACCCCCAGGGGCAATAATTCACCCCTCCACTTT
size: once; length: 17; V: TRBV7-2; J: TRBJ2-3; D: TRBD1; CDR3: CASSLRPRDRVADTQYF; DNA: TGTGCCAGCAGCTTGCGCCCCCGAGACAGGGTAGCAGATACGCAGTATTTT
size: .; length: 16; V: TRBV11-2; J: TRBJ2-5; D: TRBD2; CDR3: CASSLVTSGGTETQYF; DNA: TGTGCCAGCAGCTTAGTGACTAGCGGGGGTACTGAGACCCAGTACTTC
size: once; length: 13; V: TRBV11-2; J: TRBJ1-1; D: TRBD1; CDR3: CASSRTGATEAFF; DNA: TGTGCCAGCAGCCGCACAGGGGCCACTGAAGCTTTCTTT
size: .; length: 14; V: TRBV6-1; J: TRBJ1-2; D: TRBD1; CDR3: CASSEWDSSYGYTF; DNA: TGTGCCAGCAGTGAGTGGGACAGTAGCTATGGCTACACCTTC
size: once; length: 14; V: TRBV10-3; J: TRBJ1-6; D: TRBD1; CDR3: CAISGQGENSPLHF; DNA: TGTGCCATCAGTGGGCAGGGGGAAAATTCACCCCTCCACTTT
size: .; length: 16; V: TRBV30; J: TRBJ2-1; D: .; CDR3: CAWRGGRSGNYNEQFF; DNA: TGTGCCTGGCGAGGGGGCCGCAGCGGGAACTACAATGAGCAGTTCTTC
size: .; length: 13; V: TRBV18; J: TRBJ1-2; D: .; CDR3: CASSPSSFYGYTF; DNA: TGTGCCAGCTCACCATCGTCCTTTTATGGCTACACCTTC
size: .; length: 12; V: TRBV2; J: TRBJ1-1; D: .; CDR3: CASDLGNTEAFF; DNA: TGTGCCAGCGACCTAGGGAACACTGAAGCTTTCTTT
size: .; length: 15; V: TRBV7-2; J: TRBJ1-2; D: TRBD1; CDR3: CASSNRDRGDYGYTF; DNA: TGTGCCAGCAGCAACCGGGACAGGGGAGACTATGGCTACACCTTC
size: .; length: 15; V: TRBV7-8; J: TRBJ1-2; D: TRBD1; CDR3: CASSLEGQGGFGYTF; DNA: TGTGCCAGCAGCTTAGAAGGACAGGGTGGTTTTGGCTACACCTTC
size: few; length: 19; V: TRBV7-8; J: TRBJ2-7; D: TRBD2; CDR3: CASSLNAKTSGSPSYEQYF; DNA: TGTGCCAGCAGCTTAAACGCAAAGACTAGCGGGAGTCCTTCCTACGAGCAGTACTTC
size: .; length: 13; V: TRBV5-4; J: TRBJ2-1; D: .; CDR3: CASSSRDYNEQFF; DNA: TGTGCCAGCAGCTCCCGGGACTACAATGAGCAGTTCTTC
size: few; length: 13; V: TRBV2; J: TRBJ2-1; D: .; CDR3: CASSVRLANEQFF; DNA: TGTGCCAGCAGTGTTCGGCTAGCTAATGAGCAGTTCTTC
size: .; length: 15; V: TRBV27; J: TRBJ2-7; D: TRBD2; CDR3: CASKFGPGGVYEQYF; DNA: TGTGCCAGCAAATTCGGTCCGGGAGGGGTATACGAGCAGTACTTC
size: .; length: 15; V: TRBV12-5; J: TRBJ2-1; D: .; CDR3: CASGLSRSSYNEQFF; DNA: TGTGCTAGTGGTTTGAGCCGGAGCTCCTACAATGAGCAGTTCTTC
size: few; length: 14; V: TRBV19; J: TRBJ1-6; D: .; CDR3: CASSIAATNSPLHF; DNA: TGTGCCAGTAGTATTGCGGCCACTAATTCACCCCTCCACTTT
size: .; length: 13; V: TRBV24-1; J: TRBJ2-2; D: .; CDR3: CATMDSNTGELFF; DNA: TGTGCCACCATGGACAGCAACACCGGGGAGCTGTTTTTT
size: .; length: 19; V: TRBV5-1; J: TRBJ2-5; D: TRBD2; CDR3: CASSLVGTSVKVSHETQYF; DNA: TGCGCCAGCAGCTTGGTAGGGACTAGCGTCAAGGTGAGCCACGAGACCCAGTACTTC